This T cell receptor beta chain was identified in a study of molecular identifiers for immune sequencing clone quantification. Libraries of naive CD8 T cells were made from about 19,000 to 1,100,000 sorted cells. They used 10%, 30% or 50% RNA. The authors sorted naive CD8 T cells as CD8+CD4-CCR7+CD45RA+. CDR3 length: 14 amino acids. Germline CDR1 reads MDHEN; CDR2 reads SYDVKM. Regarding the study as a whole: Spiked Jurkat TCR RNA equivalent to one cell was reportedly detectable in some 960,000 naive cells. Over 98% of effector molecules, but under 1% in naive cells, were held by clones with more than 20 RNA copies.

Details on this clonotype: The antigen remains unidentified. An end of the junction differs from the germline gene, which may be a read error.

TCRdb called the PCR reads again in MiXCR, with one record for every CDR3 protein. The sample records some 66,000 distinct CDR3 sequences, 15% to 20% being singletons. This TCR came from a human donor in good health. Some libraries in this study had Jurkat cell RNA spiked in. The chain joins TRBV28 to TRBJ2-7, with D perhaps matching TRBD2 (6 bases). Source material: naive CD8+ T cells from blood, with Jurkat cell RNA spiked in. Subset meaning: FACS-sorted CD8+CD4-CCR7+CD45RA+ naive T cells. This chain's CDR3 is CAGSPSGTVYEQYF. The CDR3 nucleotides read TGCGCCGGCAGCCCCTCCGGGACTGTATACGAGCAGTACTTC.